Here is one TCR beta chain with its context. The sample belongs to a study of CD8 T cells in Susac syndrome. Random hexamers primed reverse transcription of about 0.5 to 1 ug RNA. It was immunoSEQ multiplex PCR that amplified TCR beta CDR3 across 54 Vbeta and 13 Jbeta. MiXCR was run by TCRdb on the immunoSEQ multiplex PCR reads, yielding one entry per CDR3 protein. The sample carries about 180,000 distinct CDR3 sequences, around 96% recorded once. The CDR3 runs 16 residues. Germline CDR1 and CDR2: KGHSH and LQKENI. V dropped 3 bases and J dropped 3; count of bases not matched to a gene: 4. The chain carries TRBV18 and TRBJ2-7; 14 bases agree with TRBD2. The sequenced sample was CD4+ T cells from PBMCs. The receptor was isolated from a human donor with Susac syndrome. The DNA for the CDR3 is TGTGCCAGCTCACCTCTGGGACTAGCGGGAGACTACGAGCAGTACTTC. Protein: CASSPLGLAGDYEQYF.